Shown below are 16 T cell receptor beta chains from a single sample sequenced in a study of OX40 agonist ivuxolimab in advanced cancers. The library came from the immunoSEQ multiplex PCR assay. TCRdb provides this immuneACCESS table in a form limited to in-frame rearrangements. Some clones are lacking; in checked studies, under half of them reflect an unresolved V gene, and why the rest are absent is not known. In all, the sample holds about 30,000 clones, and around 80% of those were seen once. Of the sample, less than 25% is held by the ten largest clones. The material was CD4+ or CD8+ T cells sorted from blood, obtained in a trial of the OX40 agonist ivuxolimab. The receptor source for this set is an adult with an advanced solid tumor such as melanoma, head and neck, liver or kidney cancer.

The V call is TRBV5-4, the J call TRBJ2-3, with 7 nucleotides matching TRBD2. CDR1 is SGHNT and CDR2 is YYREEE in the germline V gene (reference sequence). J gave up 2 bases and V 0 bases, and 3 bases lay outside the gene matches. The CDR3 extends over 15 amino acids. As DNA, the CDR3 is TGTGCCAGCAGCTTGGGGACTAGACCCACAGATACGCAGTATTTT. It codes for CASSLGTRPTDTQYF.

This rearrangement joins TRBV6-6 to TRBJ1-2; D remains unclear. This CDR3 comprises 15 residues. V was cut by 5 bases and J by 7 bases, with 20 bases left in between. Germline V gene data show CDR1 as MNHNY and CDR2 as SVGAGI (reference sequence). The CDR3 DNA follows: TGTGCCAGCAGTCCGTACCAAAGCCGAAAGGGTGGCTACACCTTC. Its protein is CASSPYQSRKGGYTF.

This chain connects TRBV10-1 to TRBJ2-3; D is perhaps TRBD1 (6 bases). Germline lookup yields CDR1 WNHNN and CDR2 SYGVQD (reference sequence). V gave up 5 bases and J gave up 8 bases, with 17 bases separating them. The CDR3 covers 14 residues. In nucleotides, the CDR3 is TGCGCCAGCAGTTCAGGGGCCACGGTTGGTACGCAGTATTTT. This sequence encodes CASSSGATVGTQYF.

The CDR3 protein is CASSGSGNTIYF. DNA for the CDR3: TGTGCCAGTAGTGGGTCCGGAAACACCATATATTTT. The gene calls are TRBV19 and TRBJ1-3, with no clear D. V was clipped by 5 bases and J by 4 bases, with 6 bases between them. The CDR3 covers 12 residues. Germline loops: CDR1 LNHDA, CDR2 SQIVND (reference sequence).

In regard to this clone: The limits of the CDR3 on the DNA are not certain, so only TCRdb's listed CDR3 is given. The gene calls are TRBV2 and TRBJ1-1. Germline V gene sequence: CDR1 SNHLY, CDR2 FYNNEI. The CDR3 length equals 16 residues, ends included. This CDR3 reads CASFRGRDGGDTEAFF.

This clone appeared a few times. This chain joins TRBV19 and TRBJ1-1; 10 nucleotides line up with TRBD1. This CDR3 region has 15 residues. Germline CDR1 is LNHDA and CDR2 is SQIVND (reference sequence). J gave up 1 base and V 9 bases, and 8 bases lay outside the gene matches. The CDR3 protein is CASADRGLTNTEAFF. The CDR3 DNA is TGTGCCAGCGCCGACAGGGGGCTTACGAACACTGAAGCTTTCTTT.

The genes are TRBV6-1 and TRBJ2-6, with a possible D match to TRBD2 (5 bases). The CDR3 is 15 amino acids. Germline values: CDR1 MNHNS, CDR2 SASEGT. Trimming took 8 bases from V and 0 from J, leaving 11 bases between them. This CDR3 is CASGGPNSGANVLTF. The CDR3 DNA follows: TGTGCCAGCGGAGGACCGAACTCTGGGGCCAACGTCCTGACTTTC.

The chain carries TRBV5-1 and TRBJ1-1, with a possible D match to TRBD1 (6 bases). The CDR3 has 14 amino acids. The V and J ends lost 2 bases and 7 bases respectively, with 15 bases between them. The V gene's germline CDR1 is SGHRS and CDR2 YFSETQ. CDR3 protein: CASSFPGARGEAFF. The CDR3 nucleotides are TGCGCCAGCAGCTTTCCAGGGGCCAGAGGTGAAGCTTTCTTT.

In DNA form, the CDR3 reads TGTGCCATCAGTAAGACCGGGACAGCCTCCTACAATGAGCAGTTCTTC. Translating it yields CAISKTGTASYNEQFF. The chain combines TRBV10-3 with TRBJ2-1; TRBD1 matches at 7 bases. This CDR3 has 16 amino acids. V shed 5 bases, J shed 0 bases, and the junction held 7 bases outside the gene matches. CDR1 is ENHRY and CDR2 is SYGVKD in the germline V gene.

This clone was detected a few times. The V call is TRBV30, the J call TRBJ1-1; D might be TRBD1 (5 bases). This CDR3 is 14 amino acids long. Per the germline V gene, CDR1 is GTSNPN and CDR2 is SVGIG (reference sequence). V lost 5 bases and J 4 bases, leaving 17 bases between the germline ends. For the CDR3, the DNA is TGTGCCTGGCACCAGGGCCTTAGGGGCACTGAAGCTTTCTTT. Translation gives CAWHQGLRGTEAFF.

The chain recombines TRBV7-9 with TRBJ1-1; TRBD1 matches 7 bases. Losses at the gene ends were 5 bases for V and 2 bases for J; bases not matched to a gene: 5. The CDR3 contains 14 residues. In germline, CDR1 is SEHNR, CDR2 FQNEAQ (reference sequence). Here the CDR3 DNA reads TGTGCCAGCAGCCAAGAGGGGGCAAACACTGAAGCTTTCTTT. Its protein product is CASSQEGANTEAFF. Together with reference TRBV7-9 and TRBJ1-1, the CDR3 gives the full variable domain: DTGVSQNPRHKITKRGQNVTFRCDPISEHNRLYWYRQTLGQGPEFLTYFQNEAQLEKSRLLSDRFSAERPKGSFSTLEIQRTEQGDSAMYLCASSQEGANTEAFFGQGTRLTVV.

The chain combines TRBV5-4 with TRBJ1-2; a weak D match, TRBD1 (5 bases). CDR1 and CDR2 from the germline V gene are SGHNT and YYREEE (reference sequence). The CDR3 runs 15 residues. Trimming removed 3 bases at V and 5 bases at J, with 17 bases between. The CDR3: CASSSKTGTGYGYTF. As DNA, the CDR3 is TGTGCCAGCAGCTCCAAGACCGGGACTGGGTATGGCTACACCTTC.

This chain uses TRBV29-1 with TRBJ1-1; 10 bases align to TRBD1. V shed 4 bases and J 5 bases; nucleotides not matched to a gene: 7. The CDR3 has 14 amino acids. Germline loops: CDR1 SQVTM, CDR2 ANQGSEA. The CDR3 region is CSVVIGTGVTEAFF. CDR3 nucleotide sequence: TGCAGCGTTGTGATCGGGACAGGGGTAACTGAAGCTTTCTTT.

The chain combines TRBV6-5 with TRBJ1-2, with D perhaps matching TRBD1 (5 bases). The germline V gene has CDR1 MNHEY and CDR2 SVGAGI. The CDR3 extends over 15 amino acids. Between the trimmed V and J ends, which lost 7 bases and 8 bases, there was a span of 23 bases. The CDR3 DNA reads TGTGCCAGCACCTTAGACAGTTCGACTCTTTCCGGCTACACCTTC. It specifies CASTLDSSTLSGYTF.

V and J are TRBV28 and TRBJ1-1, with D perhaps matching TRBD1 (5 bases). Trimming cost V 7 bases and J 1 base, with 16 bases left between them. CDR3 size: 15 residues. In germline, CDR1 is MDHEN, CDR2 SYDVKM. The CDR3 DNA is TGTGCCAGCAACCTCGCCGCAGGGCAGAACACTGAAGCTTTCTTT. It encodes CASNLAAGQNTEAFF.

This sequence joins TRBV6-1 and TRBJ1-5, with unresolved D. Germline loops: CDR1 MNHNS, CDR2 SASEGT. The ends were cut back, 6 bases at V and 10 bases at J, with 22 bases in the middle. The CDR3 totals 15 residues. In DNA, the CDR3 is TGTGCCAGCAGGGGAGGACGGCTCGGAGAGGGCCCCCAGCATTTT. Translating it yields CASRGGRLGEGPQHF.